This T cell receptor (beta chain) is drawn from a study of blood T cell repertoires in COVID-19. One Seattle source followed patients from active infection through their disease course. V lost 7 bases and J 1 base, leaving 11 bases between the germline ends. This CDR3 comprises 13 residues. Germline V CDR1 and CDR2: SGHDT, YYEEEE. The method was immunoSEQ multiplex PCR; TCRdb's version includes in-frame clones alone and lacks a portion of them. The sample lists a few hundred thousand clones; 91% were seen once. The sequence was collected from a person aged 18 to 30 with COVID-19, enrolled during active disease. Material for sequencing was peripheral blood. This rearrangement joins TRBV5-6 to TRBJ2-5; maybe TRBD1 (6 bases). DNA for the CDR3: TGTGCCAGCCAAGGGGGTCCCCAAGAGACCCAGTACTTC. Translating it yields CASQGGPQETQYF.